This TCR beta chain was identified in a study of T-cell memory formation after mild COVID-19. General study points: Shrinking CD4+ clones were chiefly CM and EM; CD8+ ones were chiefly EMRA.

V lost 3 bases to trimming and J lost 8 bases, with 19 bases between them. The CDR3 extends over 15 amino acids. Germline-derived CDR1 and CDR2 are SGHTA and FQGNSA. TCRdb reprocessed the 5' RACE reads with MiXCR, giving one entry per CDR3 protein. The sample includes about 470,000 distinct CDR3 sequences, around 27% of them seen just once. The table lists this clonotype with a few counts. Its antigen is currently unknown. This sequence originates from an adult woman who had mild COVID-19 (a few samples of this study predate the infection). Cell type and time point are not known. Material for sequencing was PBMCs or a T cell subset sorted from them (not recorded which). V gene TRBV7-2 combines with J gene TRBJ2-5; possible D gene TRBD2, 7 bases. As DNA, the CDR3 is TGTGCCAGCAGCTTGGGCGGGGGCAGATCGGATACCCAGTACTTC. Amino acid sequence: CASSLGGGRSDTQYF.